The rows below give T cell receptor beta chains drawn from one sample of a study of early T cells in non-severe SARS-CoV-2 infection. One entry per CDR3 protein, called by TCRdb with MiXCR from the 5' RACE reads. The sample holds 40,000 to 45,000 distinct CDR3 sequences, roughly 6.2% seen once. The sample here was whole blood, taken at baseline. The receptors come from an adult who was a healthcare worker with PCR-confirmed SARS-CoV-2 infection or an uninfected control (not recorded which). The CDR3 runs from the conserved cysteine through the conserved F or W. Fields, in order: CDR3 length, V gene, J gene, CDR3 protein.

CDR3 length: 14
V gene: TRBV7-9
J gene: TRBJ1-3
CDR3 protein: CASSLDSAPDTIYF

CDR3 length: 16
V gene: TRBV6-2/TRBV6-3
J gene: TRBJ2-2
CDR3 protein: CASSRRTSGGTGELFF

CDR3 length: 17
V gene: TRBV6-2/TRBV6-3
J gene: TRBJ2-2
CDR3 protein: CASNLPGGRTNTGELFF

CDR3 length: 11
V gene: TRBV29-1
J gene: TRBJ2-7
CDR3 protein: CSVEDRGHSSF

CDR3 length: 17
V gene: TRBV2
J gene: TRBJ2-3
CDR3 protein: CASSEVGPGQGTDTQYF

CDR3 length: 13
V gene: TRBV5-5
J gene: TRBJ1-1
CDR3 protein: CASSLSVNTEAFF

CDR3 length: 14
V gene: TRBV7-9
J gene: TRBJ2-2
CDR3 protein: CASSLGLAIGELFF

CDR3 length: 16
V gene: TRBV9
J gene: TRBJ2-1
CDR3 protein: CASSVGSRTGWDEQFF

CDR3 length: 16
V gene: TRBV3-1
J gene: TRBJ1-6
CDR3 protein: CASSQDRGTYNSPLHF

CDR3 length: 13
V gene: TRBV7-2
J gene: TRBJ2-7
CDR3 protein: CASSPSDSYEQYF

CDR3 length: 15
V gene: TRBV30
J gene: TRBJ1-3
CDR3 protein: CAWQAGGLAGNTIYF

CDR3 length: 15
V gene: TRBV20-1
J gene: TRBJ2-7
CDR3 protein: CSARDGAGYSYEQYF

CDR3 length: 13
V gene: TRBV30
J gene: TRBJ2-7
CDR3 protein: CAWSQGLSYEQYF

CDR3 length: 16
V gene: TRBV7-2
J gene: TRBJ1-2
CDR3 protein: CASSLASQGANYGYTF

CDR3 length: 13
V gene: TRBV9
J gene: TRBJ2-7
CDR3 protein: CASSVDGSYEQYF

CDR3 length: 14
V gene: TRBV3-1
J gene: TRBJ2-7
CDR3 protein: CASSQRGFSYEQYF

CDR3 length: 14
V gene: TRBV15
J gene: TRBJ1-2
CDR3 protein: CATSRDKENYGYTF

CDR3 length: 13
V gene: TRBV7-3
J gene: TRBJ1-1
CDR3 protein: CASSLQTYTEAFF

CDR3 length: 13
V gene: TRBV13
J gene: TRBJ1-1
CDR3 protein: CASRGNIGTEAFF

CDR3 length: 14
V gene: TRBV5-1
J gene: TRBJ2-3
CDR3 protein: CASSLGTQMITQYF

CDR3 length: 13
V gene: TRBV12-3/TRBV12-4
J gene: TRBJ1-1
CDR3 protein: CASSSTGSTEAFF

CDR3 length: 19
V gene: TRBV3-1
J gene: TRBJ2-5
CDR3 protein: CASSHEPPGLAGVRETQYF